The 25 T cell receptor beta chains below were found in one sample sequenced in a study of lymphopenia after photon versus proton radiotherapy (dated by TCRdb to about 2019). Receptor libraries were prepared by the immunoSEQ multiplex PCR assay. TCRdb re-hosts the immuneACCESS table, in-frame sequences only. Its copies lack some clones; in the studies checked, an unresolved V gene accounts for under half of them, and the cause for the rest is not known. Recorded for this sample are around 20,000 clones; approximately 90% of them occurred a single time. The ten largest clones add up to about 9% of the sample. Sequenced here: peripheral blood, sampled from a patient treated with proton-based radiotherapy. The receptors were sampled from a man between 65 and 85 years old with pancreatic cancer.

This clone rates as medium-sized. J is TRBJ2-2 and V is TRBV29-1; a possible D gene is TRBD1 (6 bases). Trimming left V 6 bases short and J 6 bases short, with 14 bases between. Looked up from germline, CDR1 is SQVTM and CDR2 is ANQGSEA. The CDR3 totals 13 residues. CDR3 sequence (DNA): TGCAGCGTCAATATAGGGGGTTCCGGGGAGCTGTTTTTT. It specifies CSVNIGGSGELFF.

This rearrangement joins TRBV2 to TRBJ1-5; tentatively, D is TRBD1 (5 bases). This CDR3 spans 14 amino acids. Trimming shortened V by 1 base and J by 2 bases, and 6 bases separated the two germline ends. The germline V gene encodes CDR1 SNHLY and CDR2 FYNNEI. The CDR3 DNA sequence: TGTGCCAGCAGTGAAGTGGGGGGCAATCAGCCCCAGCATTTT. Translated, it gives CASSEVGGNQPQHF.

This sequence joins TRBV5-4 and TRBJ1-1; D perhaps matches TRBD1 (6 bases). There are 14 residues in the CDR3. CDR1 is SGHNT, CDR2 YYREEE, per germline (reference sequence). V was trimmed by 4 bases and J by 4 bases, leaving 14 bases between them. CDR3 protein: CASSQQGRITEAFF. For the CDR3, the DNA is TGTGCCAGCAGCCAACAGGGCCGGATCACTGAAGCTTTCTTT.

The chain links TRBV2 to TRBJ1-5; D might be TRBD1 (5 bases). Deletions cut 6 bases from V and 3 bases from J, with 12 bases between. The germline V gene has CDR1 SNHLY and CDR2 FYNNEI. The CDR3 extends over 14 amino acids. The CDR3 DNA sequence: TGTGCCAGCAGGAGAGACAGCCCCAATCAGCCCCAGCATTTT. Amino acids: CASRRDSPNQPQHF.

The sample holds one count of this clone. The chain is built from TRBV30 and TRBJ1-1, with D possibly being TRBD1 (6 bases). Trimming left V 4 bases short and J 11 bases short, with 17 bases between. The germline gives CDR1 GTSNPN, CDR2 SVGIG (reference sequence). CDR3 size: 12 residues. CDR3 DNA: TGTGCCTGGATGACAGGCTACCCTCCGGCTTTCTTT. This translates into CAWMTGYPPAFF.

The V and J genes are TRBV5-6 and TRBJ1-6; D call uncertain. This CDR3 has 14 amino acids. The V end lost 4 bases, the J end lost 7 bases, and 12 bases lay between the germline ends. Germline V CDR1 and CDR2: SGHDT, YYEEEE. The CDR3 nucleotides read TGTGCCAGCAGCCCCCCCCGCAGGAATTCACCCCTCCACTTT. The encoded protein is CASSPPRRNSPLHF.

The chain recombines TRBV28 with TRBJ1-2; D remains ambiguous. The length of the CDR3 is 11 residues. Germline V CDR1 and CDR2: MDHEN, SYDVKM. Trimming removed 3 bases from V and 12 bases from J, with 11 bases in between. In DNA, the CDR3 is TGTGCCAGCAGTTTTCTGGGGATTCACACCTTC. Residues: CASSFLGIHTF.

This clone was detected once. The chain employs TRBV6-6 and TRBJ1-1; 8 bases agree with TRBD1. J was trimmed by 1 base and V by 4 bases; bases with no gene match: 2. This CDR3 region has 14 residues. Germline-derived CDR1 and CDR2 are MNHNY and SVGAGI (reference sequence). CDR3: CASSSRGPNTEAFF. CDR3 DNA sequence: TGTGCCAGCAGTTCCAGGGGGCCGAACACTGAAGCTTTCTTT.

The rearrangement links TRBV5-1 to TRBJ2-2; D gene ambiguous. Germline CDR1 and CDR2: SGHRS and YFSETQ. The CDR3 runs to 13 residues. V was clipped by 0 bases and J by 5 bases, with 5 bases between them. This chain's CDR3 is CASSLGWTGELFF. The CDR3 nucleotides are TGCGCCAGCAGCTTGGGGTGGACCGGGGAGCTGTTTTTT. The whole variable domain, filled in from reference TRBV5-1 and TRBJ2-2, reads KAGVTQTPRYLIKTRGQQVTLSCSPISGHRSVSWYQQTPGQGLQFLFEYFSETQRNKGNFPGRFSGRQFSNSRSEMNVSTLELGDSALYLCASSLGWTGELFFGEGSRLTVL.

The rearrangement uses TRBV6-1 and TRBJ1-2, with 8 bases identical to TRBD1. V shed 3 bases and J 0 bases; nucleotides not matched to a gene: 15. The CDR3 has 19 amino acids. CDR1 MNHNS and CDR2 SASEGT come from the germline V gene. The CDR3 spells CASSEITDRDLQSNYGYTF. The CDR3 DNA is TGTGCCAGCAGTGAGATAACGGACAGGGATCTACAATCTAACTATGGCTACACCTTC.

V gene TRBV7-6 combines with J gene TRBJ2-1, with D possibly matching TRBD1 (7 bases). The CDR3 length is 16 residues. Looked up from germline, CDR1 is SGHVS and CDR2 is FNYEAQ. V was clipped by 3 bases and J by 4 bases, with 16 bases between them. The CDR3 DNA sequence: TGTGCCAGCAGCTTTGTAGCAGGGGGGTTTTACAATGAGCAGTTCTTC. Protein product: CASSFVAGGFYNEQFF.

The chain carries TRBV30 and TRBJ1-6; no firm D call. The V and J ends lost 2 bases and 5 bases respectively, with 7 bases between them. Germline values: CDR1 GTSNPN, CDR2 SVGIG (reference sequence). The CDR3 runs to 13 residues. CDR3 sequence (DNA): TGTGCCTGGAGTAGGGCAGATAATTCACCCCTCCACTTT. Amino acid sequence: CAWSRADNSPLHF. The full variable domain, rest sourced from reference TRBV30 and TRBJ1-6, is SQTIHQWPATLVQPVGSPLSLECTVEGTSNPNLYWYRQAAGRGLQLLFYSVGIGQISSEVPQNLSASRPQDRQFILSSKKLLLSDSGFYLCAWSRADNSPLHFGNGTRLTVT.

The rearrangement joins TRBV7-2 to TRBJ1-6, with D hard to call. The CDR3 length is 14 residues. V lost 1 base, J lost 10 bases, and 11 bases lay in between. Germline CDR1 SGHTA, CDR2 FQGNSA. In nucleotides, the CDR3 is TGTGCCAGCAGCTTAGTACCAGGAGACTCACCCCTCCACTTT. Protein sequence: CASSLVPGDSPLHF.

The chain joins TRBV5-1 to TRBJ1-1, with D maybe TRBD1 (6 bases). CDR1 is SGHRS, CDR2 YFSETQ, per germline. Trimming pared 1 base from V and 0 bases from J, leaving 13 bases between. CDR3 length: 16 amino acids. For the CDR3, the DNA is TGCGCCAGCAGCTTGTGGGCGGGGGGCATGAACACTGAAGCTTTCTTT. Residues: CASSLWAGGMNTEAFF.

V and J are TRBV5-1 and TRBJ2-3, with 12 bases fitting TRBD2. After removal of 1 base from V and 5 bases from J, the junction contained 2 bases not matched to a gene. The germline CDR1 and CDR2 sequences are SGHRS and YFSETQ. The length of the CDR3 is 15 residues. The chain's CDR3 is CASSLKLAGGDTQYF. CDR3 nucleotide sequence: TGCGCCAGCAGCTTGAAACTAGCGGGGGGAGATACGCAGTATTTT.

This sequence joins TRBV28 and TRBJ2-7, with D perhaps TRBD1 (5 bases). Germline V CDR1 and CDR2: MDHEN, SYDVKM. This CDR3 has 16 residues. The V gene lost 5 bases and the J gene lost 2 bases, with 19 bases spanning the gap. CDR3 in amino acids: CASSHTKRQTTYEQYF. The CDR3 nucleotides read TGTGCCAGCAGTCACACTAAAAGACAGACAACCTACGAGCAGTACTTC.

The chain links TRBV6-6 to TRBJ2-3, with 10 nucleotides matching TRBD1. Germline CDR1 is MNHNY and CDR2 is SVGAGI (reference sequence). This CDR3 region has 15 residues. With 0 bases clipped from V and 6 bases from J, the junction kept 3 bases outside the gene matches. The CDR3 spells CASSYSGTGADTQYF. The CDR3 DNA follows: TGTGCCAGCAGTTACTCCGGGACAGGGGCGGATACGCAGTATTTT.

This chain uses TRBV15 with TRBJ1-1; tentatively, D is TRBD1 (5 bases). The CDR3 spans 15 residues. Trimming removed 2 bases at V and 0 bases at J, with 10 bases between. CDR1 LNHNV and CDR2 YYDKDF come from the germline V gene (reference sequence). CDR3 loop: CATSRPGSMNTEAFF. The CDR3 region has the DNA TGTGCCACCAGCAGACCAGGGTCCATGAACACTGAAGCTTTCTTT.

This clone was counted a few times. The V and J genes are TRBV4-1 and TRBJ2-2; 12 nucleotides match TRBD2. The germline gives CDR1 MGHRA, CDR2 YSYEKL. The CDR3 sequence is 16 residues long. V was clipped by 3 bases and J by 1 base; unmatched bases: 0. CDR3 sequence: CASSQGLAGNTGELFF. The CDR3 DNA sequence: TGCGCCAGCAGCCAGGGACTAGCGGGGAACACCGGGGAGCTGTTTTTT.

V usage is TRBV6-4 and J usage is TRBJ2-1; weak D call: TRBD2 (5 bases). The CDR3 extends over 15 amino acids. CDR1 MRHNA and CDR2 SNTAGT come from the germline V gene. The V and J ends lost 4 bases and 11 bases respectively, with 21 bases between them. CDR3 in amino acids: CASSVEGSGSIQQFF. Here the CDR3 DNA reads TGTGCCAGCAGTGTCGAGGGATCGGGCTCAATCCAGCAGTTCTTC.

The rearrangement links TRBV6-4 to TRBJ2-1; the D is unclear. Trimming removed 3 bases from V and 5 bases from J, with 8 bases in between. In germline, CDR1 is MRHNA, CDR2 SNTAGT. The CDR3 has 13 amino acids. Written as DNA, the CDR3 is TGTGCCAGCAGTGAGTCCCCTGACAATGAGCAGTTCTTC. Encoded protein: CASSESPDNEQFF.

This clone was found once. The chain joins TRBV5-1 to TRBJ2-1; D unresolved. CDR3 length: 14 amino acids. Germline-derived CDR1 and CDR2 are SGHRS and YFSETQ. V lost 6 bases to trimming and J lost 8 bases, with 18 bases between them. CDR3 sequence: CASKRWQTSDEQFF. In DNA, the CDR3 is TGCGCCAGCAAGCGATGGCAGACGAGCGATGAGCAGTTCTTC.

CDR3 amino acids: CASSPHRGAGADEQYF. CDR3 nucleotides: TGCGCCAGCAGCCCCCACCGGGGAGCGGGAGCTGACGAGCAGTACTTC. The chain has TRBV5-1 and TRBJ2-7, with TRBD2 matching 8 bases. The trim removed 4 bases at V and 5 bases at J, leaving 14 bases unmatched. CDR3 length: 16 amino acids. Germline loops: CDR1 SGHRS, CDR2 YFSETQ.

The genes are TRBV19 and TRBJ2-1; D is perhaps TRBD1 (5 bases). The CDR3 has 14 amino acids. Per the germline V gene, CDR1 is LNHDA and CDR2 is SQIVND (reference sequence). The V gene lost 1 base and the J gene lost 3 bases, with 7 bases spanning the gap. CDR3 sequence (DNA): TGTGCCAGTAGTATAGGAGACAGCTACAATGAGCAGTTCTTC. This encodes CASSIGDSYNEQFF.

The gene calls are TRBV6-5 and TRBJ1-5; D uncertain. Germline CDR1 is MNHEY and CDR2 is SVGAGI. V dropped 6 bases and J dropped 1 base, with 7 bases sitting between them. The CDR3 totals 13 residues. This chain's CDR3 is CASSQKSNQPQHF. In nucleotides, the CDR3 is TGTGCCAGCAGCCAAAAAAGCAATCAGCCCCAGCATTTT.